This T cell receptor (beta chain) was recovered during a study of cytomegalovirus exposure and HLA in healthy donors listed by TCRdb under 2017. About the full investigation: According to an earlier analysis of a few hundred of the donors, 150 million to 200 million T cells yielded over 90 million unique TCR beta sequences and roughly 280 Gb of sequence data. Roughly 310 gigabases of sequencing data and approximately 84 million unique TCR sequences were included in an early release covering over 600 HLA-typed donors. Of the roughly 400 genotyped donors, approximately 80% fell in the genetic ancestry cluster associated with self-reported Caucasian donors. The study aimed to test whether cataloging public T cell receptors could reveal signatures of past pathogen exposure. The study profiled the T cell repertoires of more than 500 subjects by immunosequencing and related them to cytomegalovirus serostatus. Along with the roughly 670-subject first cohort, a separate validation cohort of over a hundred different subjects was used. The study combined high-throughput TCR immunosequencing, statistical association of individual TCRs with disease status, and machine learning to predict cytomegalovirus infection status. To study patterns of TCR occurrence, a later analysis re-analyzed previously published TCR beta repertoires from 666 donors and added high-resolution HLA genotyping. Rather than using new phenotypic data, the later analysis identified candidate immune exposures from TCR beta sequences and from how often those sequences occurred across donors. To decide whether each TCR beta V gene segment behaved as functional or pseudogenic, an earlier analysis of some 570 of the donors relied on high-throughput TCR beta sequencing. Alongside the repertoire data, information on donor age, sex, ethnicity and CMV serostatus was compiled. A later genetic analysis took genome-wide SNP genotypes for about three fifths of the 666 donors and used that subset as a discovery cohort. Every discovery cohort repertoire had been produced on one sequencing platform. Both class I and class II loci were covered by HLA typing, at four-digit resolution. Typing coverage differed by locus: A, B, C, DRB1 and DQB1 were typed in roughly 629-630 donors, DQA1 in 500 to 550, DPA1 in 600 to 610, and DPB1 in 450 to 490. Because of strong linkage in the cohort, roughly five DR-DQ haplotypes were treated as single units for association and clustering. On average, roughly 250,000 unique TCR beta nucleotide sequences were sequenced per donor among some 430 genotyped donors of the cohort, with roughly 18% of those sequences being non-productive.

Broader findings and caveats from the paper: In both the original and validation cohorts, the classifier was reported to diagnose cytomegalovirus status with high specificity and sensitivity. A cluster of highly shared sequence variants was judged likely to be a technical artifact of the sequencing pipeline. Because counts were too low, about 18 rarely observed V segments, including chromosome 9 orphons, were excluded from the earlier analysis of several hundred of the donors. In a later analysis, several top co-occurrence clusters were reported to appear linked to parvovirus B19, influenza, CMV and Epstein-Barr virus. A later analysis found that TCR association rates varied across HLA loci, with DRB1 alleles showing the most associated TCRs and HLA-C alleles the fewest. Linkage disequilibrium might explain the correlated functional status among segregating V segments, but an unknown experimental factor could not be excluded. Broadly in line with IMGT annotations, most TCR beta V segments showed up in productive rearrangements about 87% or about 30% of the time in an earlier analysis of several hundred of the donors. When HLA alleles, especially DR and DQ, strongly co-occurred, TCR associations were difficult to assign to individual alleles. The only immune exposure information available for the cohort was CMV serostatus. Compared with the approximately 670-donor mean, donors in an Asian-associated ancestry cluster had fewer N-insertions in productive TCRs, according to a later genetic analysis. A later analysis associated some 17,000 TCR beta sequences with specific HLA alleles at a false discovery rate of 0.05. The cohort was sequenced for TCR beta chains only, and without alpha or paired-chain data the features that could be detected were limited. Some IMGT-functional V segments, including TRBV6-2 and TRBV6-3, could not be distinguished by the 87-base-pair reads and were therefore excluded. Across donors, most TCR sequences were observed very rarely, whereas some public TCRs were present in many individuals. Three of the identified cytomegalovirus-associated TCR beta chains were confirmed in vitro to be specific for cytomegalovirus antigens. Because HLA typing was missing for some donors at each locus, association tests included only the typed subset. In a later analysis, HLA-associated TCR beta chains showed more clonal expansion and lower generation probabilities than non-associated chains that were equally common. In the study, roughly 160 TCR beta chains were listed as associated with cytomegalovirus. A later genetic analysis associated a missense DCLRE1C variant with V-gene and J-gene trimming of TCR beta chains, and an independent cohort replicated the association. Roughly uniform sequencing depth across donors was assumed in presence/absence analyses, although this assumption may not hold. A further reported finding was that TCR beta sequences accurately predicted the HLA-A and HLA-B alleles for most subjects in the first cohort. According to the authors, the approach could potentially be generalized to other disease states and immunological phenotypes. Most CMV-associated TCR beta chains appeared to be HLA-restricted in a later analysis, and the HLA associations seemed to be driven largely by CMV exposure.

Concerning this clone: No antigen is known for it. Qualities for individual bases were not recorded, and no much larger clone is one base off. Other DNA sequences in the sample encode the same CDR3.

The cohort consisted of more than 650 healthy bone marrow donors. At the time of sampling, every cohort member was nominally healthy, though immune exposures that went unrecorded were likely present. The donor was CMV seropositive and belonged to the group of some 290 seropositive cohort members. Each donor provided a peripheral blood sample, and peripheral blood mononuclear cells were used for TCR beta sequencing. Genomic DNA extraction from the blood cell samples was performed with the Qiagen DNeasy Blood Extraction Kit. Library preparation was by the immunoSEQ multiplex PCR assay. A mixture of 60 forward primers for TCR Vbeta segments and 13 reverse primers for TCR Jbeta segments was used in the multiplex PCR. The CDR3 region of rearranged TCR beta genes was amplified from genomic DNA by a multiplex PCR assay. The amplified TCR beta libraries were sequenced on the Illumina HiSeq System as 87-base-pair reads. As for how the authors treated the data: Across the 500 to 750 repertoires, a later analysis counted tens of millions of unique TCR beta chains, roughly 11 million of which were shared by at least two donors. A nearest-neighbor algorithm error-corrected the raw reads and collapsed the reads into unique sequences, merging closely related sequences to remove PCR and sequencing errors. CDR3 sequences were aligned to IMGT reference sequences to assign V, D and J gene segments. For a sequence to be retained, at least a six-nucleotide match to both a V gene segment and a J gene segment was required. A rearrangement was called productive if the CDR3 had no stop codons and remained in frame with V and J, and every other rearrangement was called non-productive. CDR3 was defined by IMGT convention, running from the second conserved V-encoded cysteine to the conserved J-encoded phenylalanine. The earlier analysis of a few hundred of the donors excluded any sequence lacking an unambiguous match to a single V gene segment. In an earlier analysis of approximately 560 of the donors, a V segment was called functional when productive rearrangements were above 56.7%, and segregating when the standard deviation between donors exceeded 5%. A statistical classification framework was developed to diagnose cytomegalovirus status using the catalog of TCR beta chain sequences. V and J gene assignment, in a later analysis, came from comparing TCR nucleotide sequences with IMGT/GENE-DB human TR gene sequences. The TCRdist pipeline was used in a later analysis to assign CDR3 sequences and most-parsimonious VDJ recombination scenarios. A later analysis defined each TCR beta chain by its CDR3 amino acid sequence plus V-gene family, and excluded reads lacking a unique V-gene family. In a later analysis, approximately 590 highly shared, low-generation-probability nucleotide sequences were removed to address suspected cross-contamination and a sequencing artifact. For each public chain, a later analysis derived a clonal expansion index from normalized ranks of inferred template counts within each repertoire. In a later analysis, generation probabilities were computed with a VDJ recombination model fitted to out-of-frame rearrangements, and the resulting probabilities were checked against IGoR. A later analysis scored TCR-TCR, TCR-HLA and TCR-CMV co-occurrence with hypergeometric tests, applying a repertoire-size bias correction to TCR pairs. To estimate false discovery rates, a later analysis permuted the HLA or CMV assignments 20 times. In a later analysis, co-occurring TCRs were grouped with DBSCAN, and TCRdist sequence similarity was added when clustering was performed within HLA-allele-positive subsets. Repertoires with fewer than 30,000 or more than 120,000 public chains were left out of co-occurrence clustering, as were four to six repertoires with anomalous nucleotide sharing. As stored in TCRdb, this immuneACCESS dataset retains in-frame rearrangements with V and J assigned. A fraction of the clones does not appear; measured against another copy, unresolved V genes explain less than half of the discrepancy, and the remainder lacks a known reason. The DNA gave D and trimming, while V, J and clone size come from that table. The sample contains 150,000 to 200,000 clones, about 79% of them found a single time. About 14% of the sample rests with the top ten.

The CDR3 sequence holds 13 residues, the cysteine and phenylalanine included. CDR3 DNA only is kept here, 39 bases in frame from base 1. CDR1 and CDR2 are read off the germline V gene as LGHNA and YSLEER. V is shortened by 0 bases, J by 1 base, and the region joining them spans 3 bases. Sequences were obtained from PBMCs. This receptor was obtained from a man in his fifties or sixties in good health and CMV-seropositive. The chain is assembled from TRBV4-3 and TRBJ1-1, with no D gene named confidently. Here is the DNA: TGCGCCAGCAGCCAAGATCGGAACACTGAAGCTTTCTTT. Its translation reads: CASSQDRNTEAFF.